This T cell receptor beta chain was sequenced for a study of cytomegalovirus exposure and HLA in healthy donors. The germline gives CDR1 MNHEY, CDR2 SMNVEV (reference sequence). This CDR3 region has 14 residues. The V and J ends lost 3 bases and 4 bases, in that order; junction bases with no gene match: 4. The PCR made use of 60 Vbeta and 13 Jbeta primers. Using immunoSEQ multiplex PCR, the repertoire was profiled, and TCRdb retains in-frame clones only, with some absent. The data contain roughly 160,000 clones, around 80% of them seen just once; the ten biggest clones take up over 2.5%. The clonotype originates from a female donor in good health and CMV-seronegative. The sample consisted of PBMCs. The chain couples TRBV27 to TRBJ2-5; 8 positions agree with TRBD2. CDR3 protein: CASSFLTSVETQYF. The CDR3 coding sequence is TGTGCCAGCAGTTTCCTGACTAGCGTAGAGACCCAGTACTTC.